These 30 T cell receptor beta chains were all obtained from the same sample, sequenced in a study of early T cells in non-severe SARS-CoV-2 infection. Via MiXCR, TCRdb re-called the 5' RACE reads, giving one row per CDR3 protein. This table holds roughly 93,000 distinct CDR3 sequences, 14% to 15% found once. Sequenced sample: whole blood. The receptors come from an adult who was a healthcare worker with PCR-confirmed SARS-CoV-2 infection or an uninfected control (not recorded which).

This clonotype was detected a few times. V and J are TRBV30 and TRBJ1-4, with D maybe TRBD1 (5 bases). Deletions cut 0 bases from V and 4 bases from J, with 9 bases between. Germline CDR1 reads GTSNPN; CDR2 reads SVGIG (reference sequence). The CDR3 is 14 amino acids. For the CDR3, the DNA is TGTGCCTGGAGTGTACAGGCCGTTAATGAAAAACTGTTTTTT. Its protein is CAWSVQAVNEKLFF.

The chain couples TRBV12-3 or TRBV12-4 to TRBJ2-1; D ambiguous. Trimming removed 2 bases from V and 5 bases from J, with 10 bases in between. The length of the CDR3 is 14 residues. The CDR3 region has the DNA TGTGCCAGCAGTTTATTAACTACCGACAATGAGCAGTTCTTC. Encoded protein: CASSLLTTDNEQFF.

The chain joins TRBV7-6 to TRBJ1-1; TRBD1 matches at 7 bases. Germline trimming cut 5 bases from V and 7 bases from J; bases unmatched to any gene: 13. The germline gives CDR1 SGHVS, CDR2 FNYEAQ. The CDR3 sequence is 15 residues long. CDR3 sequence: CASSTGEGRTVEAFF. For the CDR3, the DNA is TGTGCCAGCAGCACAGGGGAGGGGAGAACAGTTGAAGCTTTCTTT.

In this sample, this clonotype turned up a few times. The chain has TRBV7-8 and TRBJ2-1; D is unclear. From germline, CDR1 is SGHVS and CDR2 FQNEAQ. This CDR3 region has 18 residues. V was shortened by 1 base and J by 3 bases, with 19 bases between the two germline ends. This chain's CDR3 is CASSLEVFSGGFYNEQFF. The CDR3 nucleotides read TGTGCCAGCAGCTTAGAGGTTTTTTCGGGCGGATTCTACAATGAGCAGTTCTTC.

This clonotype has more than one count but fewer than ten. The J gene is TRBJ2-5, the V gene TRBV5-6; D is perhaps TRBD2 (5 bases). This CDR3 has 17 residues. CDR1 is SGHDT, CDR2 YYEEEE, per germline. The germline V and J ends were trimmed by 4 bases and 0 bases, with 19 bases remaining between them. The CDR3 sequence: CASSARPGVSDQETQYF. The CDR3 DNA is TGTGCCAGCAGCGCAAGACCCGGGGTCTCTGACCAAGAGACCCAGTACTTC.

For the CDR3, the DNA is TGCAGCGTTGAAAAGGGATCGTCTGAAGCTTTCTTT. Its translation is CSVEKGSSEAFF. The J gene is TRBJ1-1, the V gene TRBV29-1, with D uncertain. V lost 2 bases and J 6 bases, leaving 10 bases between the germline ends. Germline loops: CDR1 SQVTM, CDR2 ANQGSEA. The CDR3 sequence is 12 residues long.

The V gene is TRBV5-1, the J gene TRBJ1-6, with D unclear. The CDR3 extends over 14 amino acids. Per germline, CDR1 SGHRS and CDR2 YFSETQ. V was pared by 0 bases and J by 8 bases, with 9 bases between. CDR3 nucleotides: TGCGCCAGCAGCTTGGCCGCCGGGGATTCACCCCTCCACTTT. Its protein product is CASSLAAGDSPLHF. The variable domain in full, with the rest retrieved from reference TRBV5-1 and TRBJ1-6, is KAGVTQTPRYLIKTRGQQVTLSCSPISGHRSVSWYQQTPGQGLQFLFEYFSETQRNKGNFPGRFSGRQFSNSRSEMNVSTLELGDSALYLCASSLAAGDSPLHFGNGTRLTVT.

This clonotype came up a few times. The gene calls are TRBV11-3 and TRBJ2-2; tentatively, D is TRBD1 (6 bases). V was pared by 8 bases and J by 8 bases, with 18 bases between. The CDR3 runs to 14 residues. CDR1 and CDR2 from the germline V gene are SGHNT and YENEEA. The CDR3 reads CASADRGGSGELFF. DNA for the CDR3: TGTGCCAGCGCCGACCGAGGGGGATCGGGGGAGCTGTTTTTT.

This clonotype was observed many times. This chain links TRBV6-6 with TRBJ1-1, with 7 bases aligning to TRBD1. CDR1 and CDR2 (germline): MNHNY, SVGAGI (reference sequence). J gave up 0 bases and V 5 bases, and 3 bases lay outside the gene matches. The CDR3 has 14 residues. Written as DNA, the CDR3 is TGTGCCAGCAGTCGGGGACAGATGAACACTGAAGCTTTCTTT. This codes for CASSRGQMNTEAFF.

This clonotype came up a few times. The chain has TRBV24-1 and TRBJ1-2, with 10 bases that match TRBD1. In germline, CDR1 is KGHDR, CDR2 SFDVKD. The V and J ends lost 2 bases and 5 bases, in that order; junction bases with no gene match: 10. This CDR3 is 17 amino acids long. The CDR3 coding sequence is TGTGCCACCAGTGATTCCGGACAGGGGGGGACCCTATATGGCTACACCTTC. The encoded protein is CATSDSGQGGTLYGYTF.

The chain recombines TRBV5-6 with TRBJ2-5; the D gene is possibly TRBD1 (5 bases). V lost 2 bases, J lost 2 bases, and 7 bases lay in between. The V gene's germline CDR1 is SGHDT and CDR2 YYEEEE. The CDR3 consists of 13 residues. The CDR3 is CASSFRDQETQYF. The CDR3 bases are TGTGCCAGCAGCTTCAGGGATCAAGAGACCCAGTACTTC.

The genes are TRBV7-3 and TRBJ2-1; no clear D. The V end lost 8 bases, the J end lost 0 bases, and 11 bases lay between the germline ends. Per the germline V gene, CDR1 is SGHTA and CDR2 is FQGTGA. The CDR3 is 14 amino acids. The chain's CDR3 is CASGLLSSYNEQFF. CDR3 sequence (DNA): TGTGCCAGCGGGTTACTTAGCTCCTACAATGAGCAGTTCTTC.

This clonotype was seen a handful of times. The J gene is TRBJ2-2, the V gene TRBV11-2; 7 bases align to TRBD1. Germline assignment: CDR1 SGHAT and CDR2 FQNNGV. Losses at the gene ends were 5 bases for V and 0 bases for J; bases not matched to a gene: 6. The CDR3 is 16 amino acids. The CDR3 DNA reads as TGTGCCAGCAGCCCTCGACAGGGAGCGAACACCGGGGAGCTGTTTTTT. Translating it yields CASSPRQGANTGELFF.

This clonotype was seen only a few times. This chain connects TRBV5-1 to TRBJ1-5; D might be TRBD1 (6 bases). The CDR3 spans 13 residues. Germline-derived CDR1 and CDR2 are SGHRS and YFSETQ. With 5 bases removed from V and 8 bases from J, the gap between germline ends came to 14 bases. Here the CDR3 reads CASSRGEGEPQHF. The CDR3 nucleotides are TGCGCCAGCAGTCGTGGGGAGGGGGAGCCCCAGCATTTT.

A few counts support this clonotype. This sequence joins TRBV5-6 and TRBJ2-7; 7 positions match TRBD1. The CDR3 totals 12 residues. CDR1 is SGHDT, CDR2 YYEEEE, per germline. The trim removed 3 bases at V and 3 bases at J, leaving 0 bases unmatched. The CDR3 coding sequence is TGTGCCAGCAGCTACAGGGGCTACGAGCAGTACGTC. Translation: CASSYRGYEQYV.

This clonotype was seen only a few times. The chain carries TRBV4-1 and TRBJ2-6, with TRBD1 matching 10 bases. CDR1 and CDR2 (germline): MGHRA, YSYEKL. V gave up 4 bases and J gave up 12 bases; unmatched junction bases: 9. The CDR3 totals 15 residues. The CDR3 sequence: CASSLEDRGRIVLTF. For the CDR3, the DNA is TGCGCCAGCAGCCTCGAAGACAGGGGGCGTATCGTCCTGACTTTC.

The rearrangement joins TRBV29-1 to TRBJ2-3; D not resolved. Germline V CDR1 and CDR2: SQVTM, ANQGSEA. The V end was cut by 1 base, the J end by 3 bases, with 8 bases between. The CDR3 extends over 13 amino acids. The CDR3 here is CSVEVARTDTQYF. Here the CDR3 DNA reads TGCAGCGTTGAAGTAGCACGGACAGATACGCAGTATTTT.

The CDR3 here is CASRNKGRHIYGYTF. The CDR3 DNA is TGTGCCAGCAGGAACAAGGGGAGGCATATCTATGGCTACACCTTC. This chain connects TRBV12-3 or TRBV12-4 to TRBJ1-2, with D perhaps TRBD1 (5 bases). Trimming took 6 bases from V and 4 from J, leaving 18 bases between them. CDR3 length: 15 amino acids.

The rearrangement links TRBV7-2 to TRBJ2-3; 15 bases line up with TRBD2. J gave up 1 base and V 2 bases, and 7 bases lay outside the gene matches. Germline V gene lookup returns CDR1 SGHTA and CDR2 FQGNSA. The CDR3 consists of 19 residues. CDR3 residues: CASSLFGLAGGRGTDTQYF. DNA for the CDR3: TGTGCCAGCAGCTTATTTGGACTAGCGGGGGGGCGTGGCACAGATACGCAGTATTTT.

This clonotype was seen more than once but under ten times. This sequence joins TRBV2 and TRBJ1-2; D gene unclear. CDR1 and CDR2 (germline): SNHLY, FYNNEI. Trimming removed 4 bases from V and 3 bases from J, with 24 bases in between. This CDR3 contains 18 residues. Here the CDR3 reads CASSGYKIGKFGDYGYTF. The CDR3 DNA is TGTGCCAGCAGTGGTTACAAGATTGGGAAGTTTGGGGACTATGGCTACACCTTC. The entire variable domain, with the rest obtained from reference TRBV2 and TRBJ1-2, is as follows: EPEVTQTPSHQVTQMGQEVILRCVPISNHLYFYWYRQILGQKVEFLVSFYNNEISEKSEIFDDQFSVERPDGSNFTLKIRSTKLEDSAMYFCASSGYKIGKFGDYGYTFGSGTRLTVV.

This sequence joins TRBV28 and TRBJ2-1; D is perhaps TRBD2 (6 bases). V gave up 3 bases and J gave up 9 bases, with 9 bases separating them. There are 12 residues in the CDR3. Germline CDR1 reads MDHEN; CDR2 reads SYDVKM. The CDR3 region is CASSLEGFEQFF. As DNA, the CDR3 is TGTGCCAGCAGTTTGGAGGGATTTGAGCAGTTCTTC. Full variable domain (rest looked up from reference TRBV28 and TRBJ2-1): DVKVTQSSRYLVKRTGEKVFLECVQDMDHENMFWYRQDPGLGLRLIYFSYDVKMKEKGDIPEGYSVSREKKERFSLILESASTNQTSMYLCASSLEGFEQFFGPGTRLTVL.

This clonotype has more than one count but fewer than ten. J is TRBJ2-7 and V is TRBV2, with D uncertain. Germline V gives CDR1 SNHLY, CDR2 FYNNEI. V was shortened by 6 bases and J by 1 base, with 10 bases between the two germline ends. The CDR3 runs 13 residues. The CDR3 sequence is CASSLTRSYEQYV. CDR3 in DNA: TGTGCCAGCAGCCTGACAAGATCCTACGAGCAGTACGTC.

This clonotype was seen many times. V gene TRBV20-1 combines with J gene TRBJ1-1; no reliable D call. The CDR3 runs 12 residues. The germline CDR1 and CDR2 sequences are DFQATT and SNEGSKA (reference sequence). V was trimmed by 3 bases and J by 10 bases, leaving 15 bases between them. DNA of the CDR3: TGCAGTGCTAGCTTCGGCCGGGGAGGAGCTTTCTTT. It encodes CSASFGRGGAFF.

V gene TRBV28 combines with J gene TRBJ1-5; D perhaps matches TRBD1 (5 bases). The CDR3 sequence is 14 residues long. In germline, CDR1 is MDHEN, CDR2 SYDVKM. V lost 7 bases and J 7 bases, leaving 17 bases between the germline ends. CDR3: CASTVGPGRQPQHF. In DNA, the CDR3 is TGTGCCAGCACCGTCGGGCCAGGGCGGCAGCCCCAGCATTTT. The variable domain in full, with the rest retrieved from reference TRBV28 and TRBJ1-5, is DVKVTQSSRYLVKRTGEKVFLECVQDMDHENMFWYRQDPGLGLRLIYFSYDVKMKEKGDIPEGYSVSREKKERFSLILESASTNQTSMYLCASTVGPGRQPQHFGDGTRLSIL.

This chain connects TRBV20-1 to TRBJ1-1, with D possibly TRBD1 on 6 matching bases. The CDR3 totals 13 residues. Trimming removed 4 bases at V and 7 bases at J, with 16 bases between. Germline CDR1 reads DFQATT; CDR2 reads SNEGSKA (reference sequence). The DNA for the CDR3 is TGCAGTGCTACCGACAGGTGGACTTTTGAAGCTTTCTTT. Its protein is CSATDRWTFEAFF.

This clonotype was seen more than once but under ten times. V gene TRBV5-1 combines with J gene TRBJ2-3; 7 bases map to TRBD2. The ends lost 6 bases at V and 2 bases at J; junction bases unmatched: 6. Germline assignment: CDR1 SGHRS and CDR2 YFSETQ. The CDR3 covers 14 residues. The CDR3 is CASTPGTNTDTQYF. The CDR3 DNA is TGCGCCAGCACCCCCGGGACTAACACAGATACGCAGTATTTT.

This chain links TRBV12-3 or TRBV12-4 with TRBJ2-5; TRBD2 aligns across 7 bases. The CDR3 totals 18 residues. Trimming at V came to 7 bases and at J to 4 bases, leaving 21 bases not matched to a gene. The CDR3 sequence: CASTLIPVAGPGRETQYF. DNA of the CDR3: TGTGCCAGCACCCTAATCCCAGTAGCGGGCCCCGGGCGAGAGACCCAGTACTTC.

This clonotype came up a few times. This chain links TRBV10-2 with TRBJ1-6, with D unclear. Trimming took off 3 bases at V and 14 bases at J, with 14 bases between the two ends. The CDR3 has 13 amino acids. In germline, CDR1 is WSHSY, CDR2 SAAADI. The CDR3 protein is CASSEATALALHF. CDR3 nucleotide sequence: TGCGCCAGCAGTGAAGCCACGGCCTTGGCCCTCCACTTT.

This clonotype was seen only a few times. This chain connects TRBV30 to TRBJ1-1; 8 bases are a match to TRBD1. Trimming cost V 3 bases and J 5 bases; bases outside gene matches: 5. The V gene's germline CDR1 is GTSNPN and CDR2 SVGIG (reference sequence). The CDR3 consists of 13 residues. DNA of the CDR3: TGTGCCTGGAGCCCCGACAGGGGAACTGAAGCTTTCTTT. Translated: CAWSPDRGTEAFF.

There are a few counts of this clonotype. In DNA form, the CDR3 reads TGCAGTGCTAGTCACCGGGAACAGGGGAGGACAGATACGCAGTATTTT. It specifies CSASHREQGRTDTQYF. The genes are TRBV20-1 and TRBJ2-3; possibly TRBD1 for D (7 bases). The germline V and J ends were trimmed by 3 bases and 3 bases, with 19 bases remaining between them. The CDR3 is 16 residues long. Germline V gene sequence: CDR1 DFQATT, CDR2 SNEGSKA (reference sequence).